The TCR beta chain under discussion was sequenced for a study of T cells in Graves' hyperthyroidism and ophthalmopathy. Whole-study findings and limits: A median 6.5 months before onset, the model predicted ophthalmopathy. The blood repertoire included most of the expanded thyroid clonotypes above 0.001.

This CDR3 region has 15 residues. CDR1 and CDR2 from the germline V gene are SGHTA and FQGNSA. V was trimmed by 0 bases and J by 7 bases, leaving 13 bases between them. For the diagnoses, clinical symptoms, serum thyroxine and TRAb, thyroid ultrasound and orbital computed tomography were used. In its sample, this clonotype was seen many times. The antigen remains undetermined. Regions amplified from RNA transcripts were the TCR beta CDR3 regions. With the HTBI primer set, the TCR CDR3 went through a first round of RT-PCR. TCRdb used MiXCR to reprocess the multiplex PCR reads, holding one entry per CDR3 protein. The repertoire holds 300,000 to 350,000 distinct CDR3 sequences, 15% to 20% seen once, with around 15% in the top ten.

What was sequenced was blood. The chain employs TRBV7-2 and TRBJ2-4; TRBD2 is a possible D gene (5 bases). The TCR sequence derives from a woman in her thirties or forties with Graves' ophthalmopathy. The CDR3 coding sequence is TGTGCCAGCAGCTTAGCAACCCCCGGAGGTAACATTCAGTACTTC. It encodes CASSLATPGGNIQYF. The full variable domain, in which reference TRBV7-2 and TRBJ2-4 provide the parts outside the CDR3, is GAGVSQSPSNKVTEKGKDVELRCDPISGHTALYWYRQSLGQGLEFLIYFQGNSAPDKSGLPSDRFSAERTGGSVSTLTIQRTQQEDSAVYLCASSLATPGGNIQYFGAGTRLSVL.